This TCR beta chain was sequenced in a study of long-term antiretroviral therapy in people with HIV (dated by TCRdb to about 2022). Describing the broader study: The earliest samples were collected roughly a decade before the 2015 WHO recommendation for immediate ART, at a time when ART was usually postponed until CD4 counts fell. Among the 30 or so participants with HIV, ten to twelve were female. Whether ART initiation and durable HIV suppression were associated with changes in peripheral blood TRB repertoire composition and diversity was tested in a retrospective serial study. No cross-contamination during QIAcube processing was shown when test extractions of a monoclonal T-cell line were performed alongside about 30 polyclonal samples. From a few dozen adults with confirmed HIV infection, the cohort provided 150 to 200 cryopreserved PBMC samples, gathered serially across a mean of approximately six years (range 1-12). Study-wide conclusions, independent of this receptor: Expanded TRB clones identified before ART initiation dominated the repertoire across all time points, though the dominance fluctuated and decreased in many PLHIV after ART. No data were available on ART adherence, viral resistance or therapy changes, limiting inferences about post-ART repertoire changes. The samples span the years 2004 to 2017, and the ART regimens used may be less effective than current regimens. A significant increase in TRB diversity was found to be associated with ART initiation, although TRB diversity was observed to remain significantly below that of transplant donor controls even after long-term ART. Because pre-ART samples had limited cell numbers, profiling was done on unsorted PBMC rather than on sorted CD4+ and CD8+ T cells. Owing to limited PBMC availability, only the TCR beta chain was sequenced, without alpha chain pairing. Compared with controls, HIV repertoires had narrower CDR3 length ranges, and the network structure pointed to an antigen-experienced repertoire that shifted only slightly toward naive after ART.

Participants were included only if at least one PBMC sample before ART initiation and at least two post-ART samples were available. Treatment was received in the United States of America by all participants with HIV. Before DNA extraction, cryopreserved samples of about 1-11 million PBMC were thawed and then washed. At the time of the earliest PBMC sample, participants with HIV were aged between about 23 and 54 years. PBMC samples from each participant spanned 1-4 timepoints before ART initiation and 2-8 timepoints after ART initiation, with a median of 7 samples. For every participant, serial HIV viral load, CD4+ T-cell count, ART history and demographic data were obtained. Genomic DNA was extracted from unsorted PBMC with a Qiagen kit on a QIAcube, processed in batches of 12 samples. Sequencing of the TRB variable region was done with the immunoSEQ hsTCRB v3.0 assay at survey level resolution. A depth of about 40,000-50,000 T-cell genomes per sample was targeted for TRB sequencing. TRB libraries were pooled and sequenced on an Illumina MiSeq using a v3 150-cycle kit. As for the original processing: Repertoire analysis ran in R within a reproducible Nextflow workflow covering QC, data transformation and analysis. Custom analyses were implemented in LymphoSeq2, an R package for AIRR-Seq data exploration. A handful of samples that yielded fewer than 5000 total TRB sequences were excluded, so that fewer than 200 HIV repertoires were analyzed. Of the roughly 190 retained HIV repertoires, about 61 were collected before and about 130 after ART initiation. Repertoires were downsampled to 5000 TRB nucleotide sequences, and summary statistics were averaged over 100 downsampling iterations. TRB sequences were retained for analysis only if CDR3 regions of at least seven amino acids were present. Diversity was assessed using a clonality score derived from Shannon entropy and using the Gini coefficient. Repertoire networks linked the top 5000 CDR3 amino acid sequences whenever two sequences differed by an edit distance of one. For TRB CDR3 amino acid sequences, GLIPH2 was used to predict antigen specificity groups and MHC restriction. Known CMV, EBV, HIV or tissue antigen associations were flagged by matching CDR3 amino acid sequences against VDJdb and McPAS-TCR. Pre-ART, post-ART and control groups were compared with Wilcoxon signed-rank tests and Holm-Bonferroni correction. The table comes from immuneACCESS by way of TCRdb, which keeps in-frame sequences with V and J called. Part of the clones is missing from these tables; in studies checked, under half for an unresolved V gene and the rest for unknown reasons. V, J and clone size reflect that table, while D and trimming were determined from the DNA. The sample includes 20,000 to 30,000 clones, with around 80% observed a single time. The top ten clonotypes cover more than 13% of the sample.

For this chain, trimming is 0 bases at the V end and 3 bases at the J end, and the number of junction bases without a gene match is 2. CDR1 and CDR2 are read off the germline V gene (reference sequence) as GTSNPN and SVGIG. The CDR3, from cysteine to phenylalanine, totals 15 residues. Of the read, only the CDR3 DNA is kept; its 45 bases are in frame from base 1. Of note for this clone: Its recognized antigen is unknown. No base qualities exist here, and no much larger clone lies one base off it.

Sequenced here: unsorted PBMCs, sampled around 4.1 years after starting antiretroviral therapy. The V and J genes are TRBV30 and TRBJ2-2; 9 middle bases align to TRBD1. The TCR comes from a man aged 25-45 years with HIV. The DNA sequence is as follows: TGTGCCTGGAGTGTACGGGACAGGGACACCGGGGAGCTGTTTTTT. Protein translation: CAWSVRDRDTGELFF.